The 14 T cell receptor beta chains presented below share a single source sample, sequenced in a study of blood T cells in healthy people across ages. Together with a sample-barcoded 5' primer, a J-beta primer mix was included in a second PCR lasting about 6 to 12 cycles. One entry per CDR3 protein, called by TCRdb with MiXCR from the 5' RACE reads. The data contain about 760,000 distinct CDR3 sequences, approximately 53% of them singletons. Material for sequencing was blood. The source is a man aged 35 to 55 in good health.

This clonotype has more than one count but fewer than ten. A much larger clone sits a single nucleotide away, making a read error possible. The chain carries TRBV20-1 and TRBJ2-3; 8 nucleotides match TRBD2. CDR1 DFQATT and CDR2 SNEGSKA come from the germline V gene (reference sequence). J lost 9 bases, V lost 5 bases, and 13 bases had no gene match. This CDR3 is 14 amino acids long. CDR3 sequence: CSAQGRAGVKTQYF. The CDR3 DNA is TGCAGTGCTCAGGGACGAGCGGGAGTGAAGACGCAGTATTTT.

To note about this clonotype: A junction end diverges from the germline sequence, so it may reflect a read error. The chain employs TRBV5-6 and TRBJ2-2; D remains ambiguous. Per the germline V gene, CDR1 is SGHDT and CDR2 is YYEEEE. The CDR3 has 13 amino acids. CDR3 sequence reads: CAGSTPSTGELFF. The DNA for the CDR3 is TGTGCCGGCAGCACACCTAGCACCGGGGAGCTGTTTTTT.

This chain connects TRBV6-1 to TRBJ2-7, with a tentative D call TRBD1 (5 bases). Trimming cost V 1 base and J 0 bases, with 7 bases left between them. This CDR3 comprises 14 residues. Germline loops: CDR1 MNHNS, CDR2 SASEGT. CDR3 amino acids: CASSEEGFSYEQYF. In nucleotides, the CDR3 is TGTGCCAGCAGTGAAGAGGGGTTCTCCTACGAGCAGTACTTC.

V and J are TRBV7-3 and TRBJ2-1; tentatively, D is TRBD1 or TRBD2 (5 bases each). Germline values: CDR1 SGHTA, CDR2 FQGTGA. CDR3 length equals 16 residues. V lost 4 bases, J lost 7 bases, and 20 bases lay in between. CDR3 region: CASSSLGTNVGNEQFF. The CDR3 bases are TGTGCCAGCAGCTCCCTCGGGACGAACGTGGGGAATGAGCAGTTCTTC.

Concerning this clonotype: The junction departs from germline at one end; a sequencing error may be responsible. CDR3 in amino acids: CPSNSLDRPNQPQHF. The CDR3 DNA sequence: TGTCCCAGCAACTCCCTAGACAGGCCCAATCAGCCCCAGCATTTT. This chain uses TRBV7-8 with TRBJ1-5, with D maybe TRBD1 (6 bases). The CDR3 is 15 amino acids. Germline V gene lookup returns CDR1 SGHVS and CDR2 FQNEAQ.

This clonotype came up a few times. The V call is TRBV5-1, the J call TRBJ2-3; D uncertain. V shed 0 bases and J shed 4 bases, with 6 bases lying between them. Germline V CDR1 and CDR2: SGHRS, YFSETQ. This CDR3 is 13 amino acids long. CDR3 bases: TGCGCCAGCAGCTTGGATACCCCAGATACGCAGTATTTT. It codes for CASSLDTPDTQYF. The full variable domain, in which reference TRBV5-1 and TRBJ2-3 provide the parts outside the CDR3, is KAGVTQTPRYLIKTRGQQVTLSCSPISGHRSVSWYQQTPGQGLQFLFEYFSETQRNKGNFPGRFSGRQFSNSRSEMNVSTLELGDSALYLCASSLDTPDTQYFGPGTRLTVL.

This clonotype has just one count. This clone may be a read error of a much larger clone one base away. The genes are TRBV2 and TRBJ2-3; 9 nucleotides match TRBD2. CDR1 is SNHLY, CDR2 FYNNEI, per germline. The CDR3 totals 15 residues. The ends lost 7 bases at V and 7 bases at J; junction bases unmatched: 12. This CDR3 reads CASTARTSDSNTQYF. For the CDR3, the DNA is TGTGCCAGCACCGCAAGGACTAGCGACTCTAATACGCAGTATTTT.

The chain combines TRBV5-1 with TRBJ2-5; 10 bases align to TRBD1. The DNA end is more similar to TRBJ2-7, so the J call may be wrong. The germline CDR1 and CDR2 sequences are SGHRS and YFSETQ. This CDR3 region has 14 residues. The CDR3 DNA sequence: TGCGCCAGCAGCATGGGGGACAGGGGAGACGAGCAGTACTTC. Amino acids: CASSMGDRGDEQYF.

The CDR3 bases are TGTGCCAGCAGCTTTTCAGCCGAGCAGTACTTC. This sequence encodes CASSFSAEQYF. The gene calls are TRBV5-5 and TRBJ2-7; D gene unclear. V was trimmed by 2 bases and J by 6 bases, leaving 6 bases between them. CDR1 SGHKS and CDR2 YYEKEE come from the germline V gene (reference sequence). This CDR3 spans 11 amino acids.

This clonotype was observed a single time. The V and J genes are TRBV9 and TRBJ2-3; 9 bases agree with TRBD2. The CDR3 covers 14 residues. Germline CDR1 is SGDLS and CDR2 is YYNGEE. Unmatched junction bases numbered 6, after V lost 9 bases and J lost 1 base. The DNA for the CDR3 is TGTGCCACCAAGCGGGAGGAATGCACAGATACGCAGTATTTT. Amino acid sequence: CATKREECTDTQYF.

This chain uses TRBV25-1 with TRBJ1-1; D call uncertain. CDR1 MGHDK and CDR2 SYGVNS come from the germline V gene. V was trimmed by 3 bases and J by 3 bases, leaving 8 bases between them. The CDR3 consists of 13 residues. This CDR3 reads CASSDRWDTEAFF. CDR3 in DNA: TGTGCCAGCAGTGACCGCTGGGACACTGAAGCTTTCTTT.

This sequence joins TRBV20-1 and TRBJ2-4; D assignment may be TRBD1 or TRBD2 (5 bases each). CDR3 size: 16 residues. Germline CDR1 and CDR2: DFQATT and SNEGSKA (reference sequence). V was clipped by 4 bases and J by 0 bases, with 16 bases between them. The chain's CDR3 is CSANSGKGLAKNIQYF. In DNA form, the CDR3 reads TGCAGTGCTAACAGCGGCAAGGGGCTAGCCAAAAACATTCAGTACTTC.

This clonotype was detected only a few times. V is TRBV29-1 and J is TRBJ2-5, with 8 bases that match TRBD1. The CDR3 spans 12 residues. V lost 4 bases and J lost 5; bases outside the gene matches: 3. The V gene's germline CDR1 is SQVTM and CDR2 ANQGSEA. CDR3 amino acids: CSVVPGGETQYF. CDR3 DNA sequence: TGCAGCGTTGTTCCAGGGGGCGAGACCCAGTACTTC.

The J gene is TRBJ2-7, the V gene TRBV5-1; 8 nucleotides match TRBD1. This CDR3 comprises 17 residues. The germline gives CDR1 SGHRS, CDR2 YFSETQ. Trimming at V came to 3 bases and at J to 0 bases, leaving 11 bases not matched to a gene. DNA for the CDR3: TGCGCCAGCAGCTGGAACTCGGACAGGGTCCTCTCCTACGAGCAGTACTTC. Translation: CASSWNSDRVLSYEQYF. The whole variable domain, filled in from reference TRBV5-1 and TRBJ2-7, reads KAGVTQTPRYLIKTRGQQVTLSCSPISGHRSVSWYQQTPGQGLQFLFEYFSETQRNKGNFPGRFSGRQFSNSRSEMNVSTLELGDSALYLCASSWNSDRVLSYEQYFGPGTRLTVT.